Listed here is a single T cell receptor (beta chain). What it binds is not known. Per the germline V gene, CDR1 is SGHAT and CDR2 is FQNNGV. The CDR3 runs to 13 residues. This entry is derived from a study of CXCR3-negative and CXCR3-positive naive CD8 T cells. Findings of the study overall: After cryopreservation, CXCR3 expression dropped partially; most assays used fresh PBMCs.

Naive CD8+ T lymphocytes were specified as CD45RO-CCR7+CD27+CD95-. UMI-tagged TRB cDNA libraries were built via 5' RACE. TCRdb reprocessed the 5' RACE reads and reports one entry per CDR3 protein, with no DNA. The sample includes 28,000 or so distinct CDR3 sequences. Sequenced: naive CXCR3- CD8+ T cells from blood. The subset is: CD45RO-CCR7+CD27+CD95- naive CD8+ T cells lacking CXCR3 (TNR3-). The chain combines TRBV11-2 with TRBJ2-7; checking the TCRdb D call of TRBD2 is not possible without DNA. The sequence was obtained from a human donor in good health. Some clones in this sample may be carry-over from other donors' samples. CDR3 in amino acids: CASSLGLGNEQYF.